This T cell receptor beta chain originates from a study of monozygotic twins with inflammatory bowel disease. TCRdb processed the 5' RACE reads again and assigns one entry to each CDR3 protein, with no DNA. In total, the table holds some 160,000 distinct CDR3 sequences. The receptor was isolated from a human donor with ulcerative colitis or Crohn's disease, or a healthy co-twin of an affected twin (not recorded which). Sequencing used blood.

CDR3 in amino acids: CASSPEPYFTDTQYF. V usage is TRBV11-2 and J usage is TRBJ2-3. Germline CDR1 reads SGHAT; CDR2 reads FQNNGV. The CDR3 length is 15 residues.